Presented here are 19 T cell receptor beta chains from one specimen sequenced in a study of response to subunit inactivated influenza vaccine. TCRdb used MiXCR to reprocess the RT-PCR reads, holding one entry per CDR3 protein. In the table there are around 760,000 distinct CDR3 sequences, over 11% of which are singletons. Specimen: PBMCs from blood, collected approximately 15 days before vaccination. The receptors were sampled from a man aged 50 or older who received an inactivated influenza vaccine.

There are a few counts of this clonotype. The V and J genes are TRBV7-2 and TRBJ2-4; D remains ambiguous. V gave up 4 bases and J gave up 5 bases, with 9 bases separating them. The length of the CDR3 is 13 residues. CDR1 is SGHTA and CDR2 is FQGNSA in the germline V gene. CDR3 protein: CASSSPAQNIQYF. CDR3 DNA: TGTGCCAGCAGCTCTCCTGCTCAAAACATTCAGTACTTC.

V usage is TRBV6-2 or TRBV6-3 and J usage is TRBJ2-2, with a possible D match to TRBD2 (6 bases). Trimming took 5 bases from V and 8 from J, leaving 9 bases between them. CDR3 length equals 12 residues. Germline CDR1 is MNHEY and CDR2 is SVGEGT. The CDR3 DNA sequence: TGTGCCAGCAGTCCGACTAGGGGGGAGCTGTTTTTT. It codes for CASSPTRGELFF.

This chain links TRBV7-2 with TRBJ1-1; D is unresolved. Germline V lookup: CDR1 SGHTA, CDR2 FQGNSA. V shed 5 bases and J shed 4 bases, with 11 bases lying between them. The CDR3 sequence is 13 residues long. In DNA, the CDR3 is TGTGCCAGCAGCCCCCAGCGGAGCACTGAAGCTTTCTTT. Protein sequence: CASSPQRSTEAFF.

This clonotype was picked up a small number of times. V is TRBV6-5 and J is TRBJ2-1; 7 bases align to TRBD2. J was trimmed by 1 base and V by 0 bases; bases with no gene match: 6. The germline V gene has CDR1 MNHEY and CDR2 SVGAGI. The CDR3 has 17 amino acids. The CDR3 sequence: CASSYSGRGGSYNEQFF. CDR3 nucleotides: TGTGCCAGCAGTTACTCCGGACGGGGAGGGTCCTACAATGAGCAGTTCTTC.

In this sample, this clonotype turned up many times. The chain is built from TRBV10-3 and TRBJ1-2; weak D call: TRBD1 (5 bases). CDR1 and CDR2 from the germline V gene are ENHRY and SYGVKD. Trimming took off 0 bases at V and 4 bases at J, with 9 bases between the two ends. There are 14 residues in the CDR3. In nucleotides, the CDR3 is TGTGCCATCAGTGAGTCGGGACGGTCCTATGGCTACACCTTC. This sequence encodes CAISESGRSYGYTF.

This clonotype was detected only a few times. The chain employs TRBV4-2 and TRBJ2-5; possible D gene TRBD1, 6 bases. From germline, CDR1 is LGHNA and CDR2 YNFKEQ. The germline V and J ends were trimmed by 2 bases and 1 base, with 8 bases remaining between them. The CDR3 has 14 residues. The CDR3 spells CASSQSDSQETQYF. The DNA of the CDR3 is TGTGCCAGCAGCCAATCGGACAGCCAAGAGACCCAGTACTTC.

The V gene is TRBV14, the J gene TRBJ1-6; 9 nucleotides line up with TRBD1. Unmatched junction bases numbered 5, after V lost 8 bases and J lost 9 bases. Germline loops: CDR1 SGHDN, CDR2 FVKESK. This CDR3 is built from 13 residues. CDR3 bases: TGTGCCAGCGGCAGGACAGGGGTTTCACCCCTCCACTTT. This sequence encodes CASGRTGVSPLHF. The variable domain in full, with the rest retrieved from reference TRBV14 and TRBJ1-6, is EAGVTQFPSHSVIEKGQTVTLRCDPISGHDNLYWYRRVMGKEIKFLLHFVKESKQDESGMPNNRFLAERTGGTYSTLKVQPAELEDSGVYFCASGRTGVSPLHFGNGTRLTVT.

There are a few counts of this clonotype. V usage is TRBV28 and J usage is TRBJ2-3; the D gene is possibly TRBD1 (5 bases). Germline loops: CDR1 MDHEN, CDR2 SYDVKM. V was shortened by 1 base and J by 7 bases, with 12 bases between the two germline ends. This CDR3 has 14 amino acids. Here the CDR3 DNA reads TGTGCCAGCAGTTTATCAGGGCCGCTCAATACGCAGTATTTT. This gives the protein CASSLSGPLNTQYF.

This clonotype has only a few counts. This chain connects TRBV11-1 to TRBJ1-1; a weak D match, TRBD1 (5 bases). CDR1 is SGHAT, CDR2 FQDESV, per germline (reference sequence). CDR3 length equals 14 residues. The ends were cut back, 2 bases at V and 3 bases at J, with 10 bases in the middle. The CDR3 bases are TGTGCCAGCAGCTTATTGGGGCCTGACACTGAAGCTTTCTTT. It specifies CASSLLGPDTEAFF.

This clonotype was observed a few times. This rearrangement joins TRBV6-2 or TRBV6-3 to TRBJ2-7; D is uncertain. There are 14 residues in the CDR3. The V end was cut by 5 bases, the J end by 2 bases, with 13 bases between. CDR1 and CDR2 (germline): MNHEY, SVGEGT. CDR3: CASSDGHHPYEQYF. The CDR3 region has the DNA TGTGCCAGCAGTGACGGGCACCACCCCTACGAGCAGTACTTC.

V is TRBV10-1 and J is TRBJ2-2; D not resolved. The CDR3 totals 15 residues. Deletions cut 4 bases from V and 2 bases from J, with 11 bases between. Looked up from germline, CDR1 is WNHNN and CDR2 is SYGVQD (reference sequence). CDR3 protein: CASSAAAGNTGELFF. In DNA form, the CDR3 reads TGCGCCAGCAGTGCCGCGGCAGGAAACACCGGGGAGCTGTTTTTT.

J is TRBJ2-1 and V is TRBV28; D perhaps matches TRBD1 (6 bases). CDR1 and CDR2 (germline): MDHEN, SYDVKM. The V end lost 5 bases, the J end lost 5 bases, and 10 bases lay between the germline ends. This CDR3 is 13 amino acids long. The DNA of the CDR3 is TGTGCCAGCAGTAGACAGGACCACAATGAGCAGTTCTTC. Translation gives CASSRQDHNEQFF.

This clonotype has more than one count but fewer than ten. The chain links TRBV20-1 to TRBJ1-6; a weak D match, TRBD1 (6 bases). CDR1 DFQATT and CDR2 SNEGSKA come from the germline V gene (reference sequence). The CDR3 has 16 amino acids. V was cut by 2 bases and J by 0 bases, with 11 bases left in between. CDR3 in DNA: TGCAGTGCTAGACTAGGACAGAGCTCCTATAATTCACCCCTCCACTTT. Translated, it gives CSARLGQSSYNSPLHF.

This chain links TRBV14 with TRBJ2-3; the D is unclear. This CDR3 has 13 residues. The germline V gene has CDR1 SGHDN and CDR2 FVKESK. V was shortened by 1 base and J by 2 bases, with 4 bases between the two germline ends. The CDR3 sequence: CASSQATTDTQYF. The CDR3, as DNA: TGTGCCAGCAGCCAAGCAACCACAGATACGCAGTATTTT.

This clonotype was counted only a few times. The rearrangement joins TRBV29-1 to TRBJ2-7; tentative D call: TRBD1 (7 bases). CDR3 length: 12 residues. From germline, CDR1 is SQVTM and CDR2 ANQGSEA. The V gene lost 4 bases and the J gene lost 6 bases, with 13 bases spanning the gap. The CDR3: CSVARGAGEQYF. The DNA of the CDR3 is TGCAGCGTTGCCAGGGGGGCGGGCGAGCAGTACTTC.

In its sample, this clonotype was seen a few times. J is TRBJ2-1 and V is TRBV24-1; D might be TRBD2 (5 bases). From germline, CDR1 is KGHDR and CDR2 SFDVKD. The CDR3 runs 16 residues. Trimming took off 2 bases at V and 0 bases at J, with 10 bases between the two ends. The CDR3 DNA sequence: TGTGCCACCAGTGATTCCGGTACTAGCTCCTACAATGAGCAGTTCTTC. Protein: CATSDSGTSSYNEQFF.

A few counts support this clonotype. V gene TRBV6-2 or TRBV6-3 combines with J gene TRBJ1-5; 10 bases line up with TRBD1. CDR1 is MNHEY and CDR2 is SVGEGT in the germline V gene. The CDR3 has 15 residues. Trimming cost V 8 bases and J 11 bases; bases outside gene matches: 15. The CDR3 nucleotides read TGTGCCAGCGAAACCGGACAGGGGGTAATCAAATCCCAGCATTTT. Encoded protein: CASETGQGVIKSQHF.

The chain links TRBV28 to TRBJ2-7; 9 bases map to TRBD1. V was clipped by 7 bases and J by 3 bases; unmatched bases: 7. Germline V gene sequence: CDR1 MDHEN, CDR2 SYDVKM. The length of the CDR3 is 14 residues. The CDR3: CASTARDRVYEQYF. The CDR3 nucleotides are TGTGCCAGCACCGCCCGGGACAGGGTCTACGAGCAGTACTTC.

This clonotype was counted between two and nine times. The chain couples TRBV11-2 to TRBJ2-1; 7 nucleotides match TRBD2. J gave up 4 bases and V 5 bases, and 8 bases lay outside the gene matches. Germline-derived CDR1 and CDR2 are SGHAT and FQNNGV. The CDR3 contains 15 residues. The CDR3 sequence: CASSPIRTSYNEQFF. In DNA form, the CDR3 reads TGTGCCAGCAGCCCGATCCGGACTAGTTACAATGAGCAGTTCTTC.